This T cell receptor beta chain was sequenced during a study of beta chain features in type 1 diabetes. Points from the study as a whole: Shorter templates may be favored by PCR, equally so in patients and controls. Among all four CD4+ subsets, Type 1 diabetes patients had TCRB CDR3s that were moderately but significantly shorter.

As every portion of the isolated RNA was reverse transcribed, the sequencing read expressed TCRB transcripts. Sequenced by immunoSEQ multiplex PCR; TCRdb stores in-frame clones only, minus some. The sample records 100,000 to 150,000 clones, approximately 10% being singletons. This clone turned up a few times. Its antigen is unknown. The germline gene is not matched at one end of the junction; a read error may be the cause. Populations obtained by sorting all exceeded 95% purity. This CDR3 has 14 residues. CDR1 SGHTA and CDR2 FQGNSA come from the germline V gene. Sequenced sample: central memory CD4+ T cells from blood. This clonotype originated in a man aged 25-40 years with type 1 diabetes. The chain recombines TRBV7-2 with TRBJ2-5; maybe TRBD2 (7 bases). The CDR3: CASSLLEGAGARNF. The DNA of the CDR3 is TGTGCCAGCAGCTTACTAGAAGGGGCGGGGGCGCGAAACTTC.